The 23 T cell receptor beta chains reported below all come from one sample, sequenced in a study of T cell clonality in common variable immunodeficiency. Study-wide points: In common variable immunodeficiency, TCR beta chains reportedly carried fewer deletions and N-nucleotide insertions.

These receptors have no known antigen. Assay: immunoSEQ multiplex PCR; the TCRdb copy retains only in-frame clones and omits some. Sampling found some 15,000 clones, none seen once. Sequencing used peripheral blood mononuclear cells. The receptors come from a human donor with common variable immunodeficiency.

In the case of this clone: Coverage ceases 3 residues before the CDR3 finishes, and the germline J gene fills in the end. The rearrangement uses TRBV7-2 and TRBJ2-3; 9 positions match TRBD2. This CDR3 has 15 residues. The J segment lost 6 bases and the V segment lost 7 bases, leaving 11 bases of the junction unmatched. The germline V gene has CDR1 SGHTA and CDR2 FQGNSA. The covered CDR3 bases are TGTGCCAGCAAACCCCAGGCGGGGGGGCCTGATACG. Protein product: CASKPQAGGPDT. The full CDR3 protein is CASKPQAGGPDTQYF.

A remark on this clone: The observed sequence ends 3 residues before the CDR3 terminus, with the missing tail filled in from the germline J gene. V and J are TRBV7-9 and TRBJ1-1; the D gene is possibly TRBD1 (6 bases). Germline lookup yields CDR1 SEHNR and CDR2 FQNEAQ (reference sequence). This CDR3 spans 15 amino acids. Trimming cost V 1 base and J 5 bases, with 14 bases left between them. The CDR3 reads CASSLVVQGLTEAFF. The CDR3 DNA, read in part, is TGTGCCAGCAGCTTAGTCGTCCAGGGGTTAACTGAA.

With respect to this clone: The read terminates 3 residues before the CDR3 end, so the remaining end is supplied by the germline J gene. V gene TRBV19 combines with J gene TRBJ1-1; D is possibly TRBD1 (5 bases). Germline V gene data show CDR1 as LNHDA and CDR2 as SQIVND (reference sequence). This CDR3 comprises 15 residues. V was shortened by 5 bases and J by 0 bases, with 13 bases between the two germline ends. CDR3 sequence: CASSVGGVMNTEAFF. The part of the CDR3 DNA that was read is TGTGCCAGTAGTGTGGGGGGGGTAATGAACACTGAA. Full variable domain (remainder filled in from reference TRBV19 and TRBJ1-1): DGGITQSPKYLFRKEGQNVTLSCEQNLNHDAMYWYRQDPGQGLRLIYYSQIVNDFQKGDIAEGYSVSREKKESFPLTVTSAQKNPTAFYLCASSVGGVMNTEAFFGQGTRLTVV.

CDR3 residues: CAAGDPPYEQYF. The sequenced part of the CDR3 DNA is TGTGCCGCCGGGGATCCCCCCTACGAG. The V gene is TRBV7-2, the J gene TRBJ2-7; maybe TRBD2 (5 bases). The sequence runs out 3 residues before the end of the CDR3; the remainder is reconstructed from the germline J gene. The CDR3 spans 12 residues. Germline V gene lookup returns CDR1 SGHTA and CDR2 FQGNSA. V shed 11 bases and J shed 2 bases, with 13 bases lying between them.

Details on this clone: The CDR3 end falls 3 residues outside the read, so it is completed with the germline J gene. This chain connects TRBV7-9 to TRBJ2-7; tentative D call: TRBD1 (5 bases). In germline, CDR1 is SEHNR, CDR2 FQNEAQ (reference sequence). V was pared by 5 bases and J by 6 bases, with 11 bases between. The CDR3 loop spans 12 amino acids. CDR3 DNA, as far as it was read: TGTGCCAGCAGCACCAGACAGACCGAG. Translation: CASSTRQTE. The full CDR3 sequence reads CASSTRQTEQYF.

A remark on this clone: Read coverage stops 3 residues before the CDR3 terminus; the germline J gene supplies the remainder. Other DNA sequences within the sample encode an identical CDR3. The rearrangement uses TRBV7-9 and TRBJ1-5; D is undetermined. CDR3 length equals 15 residues. The V end lost 4 bases, the J end lost 7 bases, and 17 bases lay between the germline ends. Germline V gives CDR1 SEHNR, CDR2 FQNEAQ (reference sequence). The CDR3 DNA, read in part, is TGTGCCAGCAGCTCCTCAGACTCTCCCGAACAGCCC. Translating it yields CASSSSDSPEQP. The full CDR3 reads CASSSSDSPEQPQHF. The full variable domain, with the rest looked up from reference TRBV7-9 and TRBJ1-5, is DTGVSQNPRHKITKRGQNVTFRCDPISEHNRLYWYRQTLGQGPEFLTYFQNEAQLEKSRLLSDRFSAERPKGSFSTLEIQRTEQGDSAMYLCASSSSDSPEQPQHFGDGTRLSIL.

On this clone: Coverage ceases 3 residues before the CDR3 finishes, and the germline J gene fills in the end. V is TRBV7-9 and J is TRBJ1-2, with 9 bases aligning to TRBD1. V shed 6 bases, J shed 3 bases, and the junction held 8 bases outside the gene matches. This CDR3 has 15 amino acids. Germline-derived CDR1 and CDR2 are SEHNR and FQNEAQ (reference sequence). Partial CDR3 DNA: TGTGCCAGCAGTACGTGGGACAGGGAGCACTATGGC. It yields the protein CASSTWDREHYG. The entire CDR3 is CASSTWDREHYGYTF.

Of note for this clone: Read coverage stops 3 residues before the CDR3 terminus; the germline J gene supplies the remainder. The genes are TRBV19 and TRBJ2-5; tentatively, D is TRBD1 (5 bases). Germline assignment: CDR1 LNHDA and CDR2 SQIVND (reference sequence). This CDR3 contains 13 residues. V was clipped by 6 bases and J by 1 base, with 9 bases between them. The CDR3 DNA, read in part, is TGTGCCAGTAGGGCTCAGGGCCAAGAGACC. The encoded protein is CASRAQGQET. The full-length CDR3 reads as CASRAQGQETQYF.

Remarks on this clone: The sequenced fragment ends 3 residues before the CDR3 boundary, so the rest is inferred from the germline J gene. The chain uses TRBV7-9 and TRBJ2-1; D may be TRBD1 (6 bases). CDR1 and CDR2 from the germline V gene are SEHNR and FQNEAQ (reference sequence). Deletions cut 7 bases from V and 5 bases from J, with 15 bases between. The CDR3 has 14 amino acids. The sequenced CDR3 bases are TGTGCCAGCAACGGATTAACAGGGAACAATGAG. It yields the protein CASNGLTGNNE. The entire CDR3 reads CASNGLTGNNEQFF.

Notes on this clone: The DNA ends 3 residues before the CDR3 does, and the rest of the CDR3 is filled in from the germline J gene. The chain couples TRBV7-9 to TRBJ1-1, with D perhaps matching TRBD1 (5 bases). V dropped 3 bases and J dropped 6 bases, with 8 bases sitting between them. The V gene's germline CDR1 is SEHNR and CDR2 FQNEAQ (reference sequence). The CDR3 is 12 residues long. The CDR3 sequence: CASSLGGAEAFF. Incomplete CDR3 DNA: TGTGCCAGCAGCTTGGGGGGGGCTGAA.

This clone was recorded a few times. From the germline J gene comes the end of the CDR3, since the read stops 3 residues before it. The chain uses TRBV7-9 and TRBJ2-3; D is possibly TRBD2 (6 bases). Germline CDR1 SEHNR, CDR2 FQNEAQ (reference sequence). The CDR3 is 14 residues long. V shed 2 bases and J shed 1 base, with 7 bases lying between them. CDR3 DNA (partial): TGTGCCAGCAGCTTACGCGGGGGCACAGATACG. The encoded protein is CASSLRGGTDT. The whole CDR3 region reads CASSLRGGTDTQYF. The whole variable domain, filled in from reference TRBV7-9 and TRBJ2-3, reads DTGVSQNPRHKITKRGQNVTFRCDPISEHNRLYWYRQTLGQGPEFLTYFQNEAQLEKSRLLSDRFSAERPKGSFSTLEIQRTEQGDSAMYLCASSLRGGTDTQYFGPGTRLTVL.

This clone was recorded a few times. The read comes to an end 3 residues before the CDR3 does, leaving the germline J gene to fill in the end. The chain carries TRBV18 and TRBJ1-4; TRBD1 aligns across 7 bases. The CDR3 runs to 15 residues. The J segment lost 7 bases and the V segment lost 1 base, leaving 6 bases of the junction unmatched. Germline V gives CDR1 KGHSH, CDR2 LQKENI. CDR3 sequence: CASSPRRQGGEKLFF. The CDR3 bases that were read are TGTGCCAGCTCACCACGGCGACAGGGAGGTGAAAAA.

In regard to this clone: The read gets to within 3 residues of the CDR3 end, and the germline J gene fills in the rest. This chain uses TRBV19 with TRBJ1-2; TRBD1 might be the D (5 bases). Germline values: CDR1 LNHDA, CDR2 SQIVND (reference sequence). V lost 6 bases and J 4 bases, leaving 9 bases between the germline ends. The CDR3 is 12 residues long. The CDR3 here is CASSTGGYGYTF. Incomplete CDR3 DNA: TGTGCCAGTAGCACAGGAGGCTATGGC.

This clone has only a few counts. The read gets to within 3 residues of the CDR3 end, and the germline J gene fills in the rest. The rearrangement joins TRBV18 to TRBJ2-7; 9 bases agree with TRBD1. V lost 0 bases, J lost 1 base, and 10 bases stayed unmatched. This CDR3 spans 18 amino acids. Germline V gene data show CDR1 as KGHSH and CDR2 as LQKENI. This CDR3 reads CASSPPMGQGSSSYEQYF. CDR3 bases read: TGTGCCAGCTCACCACCGATGGGACAGGGTTCTTCTTCCTACGAG.

Comments on this clone: The read terminates 3 residues before the CDR3 end, so the remaining end is supplied by the germline J gene. This chain joins TRBV5-1 and TRBJ1-1; TRBD1 matches 8 bases. Trimming cost V 3 bases and J 5 bases; bases outside gene matches: 3. This CDR3 has 13 residues. In germline, CDR1 is SGHRS, CDR2 YFSETQ. The sequenced part of the CDR3 DNA is TGCGCCAGCAGCTCTCAGGGGGCAACTGAA. As protein: CASSSQGATE. The CDR3 as a whole reads CASSSQGATEAFF. The complete variable domain, with remaining parts taken from reference TRBV5-1 and TRBJ1-1, reads KAGVTQTPRYLIKTRGQQVTLSCSPISGHRSVSWYQQTPGQGLQFLFEYFSETQRNKGNFPGRFSGRQFSNSRSEMNVSTLELGDSALYLCASSSQGATEAFFGQGTRLTVV.

This clone was observed a handful of times. The read comes to an end 3 residues before the CDR3 does, leaving the germline J gene to fill in the end. The rearrangement links TRBV5-1 to TRBJ2-7; 8 bases are shared with TRBD1. Germline CDR1 SGHRS, CDR2 YFSETQ. Germline trimming cut 4 bases from V and 3 bases from J; bases unmatched to any gene: 6. This CDR3 spans 14 amino acids. Partial CDR3 DNA: TGCGCCAGCAGCCCTGGCGGACAGGGCTACGAG. It encodes CASSPGGQGYE. The entire CDR3 protein is CASSPGGQGYEQYF. Together with reference TRBV5-1 and TRBJ2-7, the CDR3 gives the full variable domain: KAGVTQTPRYLIKTRGQQVTLSCSPISGHRSVSWYQQTPGQGLQFLFEYFSETQRNKGNFPGRFSGRQFSNSRSEMNVSTLELGDSALYLCASSPGGQGYEQYFGPGTRLTVT.

About this clone itself: The junction shows a germline mismatch at one end, possibly a read error. The DNA ends 3 residues before the CDR3 does, and the rest of the CDR3 is filled in from the germline J gene. The chain is built from TRBV7-7 and TRBJ2-5; weak D call: TRBD2 (6 bases). The CDR3 extends over 14 amino acids. CDR1 and CDR2 from the germline V gene are SSHAT and FNYEAQ (reference sequence). The CDR3 sequence: CASSLAAGQETQYF. The sequenced CDR3 bases are TGTGCTAGCAGCTTAGCGGCAGGCCAAGAGACC. The variable domain in full, with the rest retrieved from reference TRBV7-7 and TRBJ2-5, is GAGVSQSPRYKVTKRGQDVTLRCDPISSHATLYWYQQALGQGPEFLTYFNYEAQPDKSGLPSDRFSAERPEGSISTLTIQRTEQRDSAMYRCASSLAAGQETQYFGPGTRLLVL.

By proportion, this clone is large. The read ends 3 residues early relative to the CDR3; the germline J gene fills the gap. The chain employs TRBV2 and TRBJ1-5; 9 positions agree with TRBD1. The V gene end was trimmed by 6 bases and the J gene end by 2 bases; junction bases not matched to a gene: 5. In germline, CDR1 is SNHLY, CDR2 FYNNEI. The CDR3 has 15 residues. The CDR3 region is CASRGQGLGNQPQHF. Incomplete CDR3 DNA: TGTGCCAGCAGGGGACAGGGTTTGGGCAATCAGCCC.

This clone occurred a few times. The CDR3 end is not reached by the read, which stops 3 residues before it; the germline J gene fills it in. The chain joins TRBV30 to TRBJ1-5; 10 bases line up with TRBD1. The V segment lost 2 bases and the J segment 5 bases; nucleotides outside the gene matches: 3. Germline CDR1 GTSNPN, CDR2 SVGIG (reference sequence). There are 14 residues in the CDR3. The sequenced CDR3 bases are TGTGCCTGGAGTAGGACAGGGGGGCATCAGCCC. It yields the protein CAWSRTGGHQP. The entire CDR3 is CAWSRTGGHQPQHF.

In this sample, this clone turned up a few times. The observed sequence ends 3 residues before the CDR3 terminus, with the missing tail filled in from the germline J gene. V and J are TRBV7-6 and TRBJ2-5; 8 nucleotides line up with TRBD1. Unmatched junction bases numbered 14, after V lost 1 base and J lost 4 bases. CDR1 SGHVS and CDR2 FNYEAQ come from the germline V gene. The CDR3 covers 18 residues. The CDR3 spells CASSLEAGGRSKGETQYF. The CDR3 DNA, read in part, is TGTGCCAGCAGCTTAGAGGCAGGGGGCAGGAGTAAGGGAGAGACC. The full variable domain, with the rest looked up from reference TRBV7-6 and TRBJ2-5, is GAGVSQSPRYKVTKRGQDVALRCDPISGHVSLYWYRQALGQGPEFLTYFNYEAQQDKSGLPNDRFSAERPEGSISTLTIQRTEQRDSAMYRCASSLEAGGRSKGETQYFGPGTRLLVL.

As for this clone: Sequencing ends 3 residues short of the CDR3 end; the germline J gene provides the rest. The gene calls are TRBV7-2 and TRBJ2-1, with D unclear. CDR1 is SGHTA and CDR2 is FQGNSA in the germline V gene. Deletions cut 5 bases from V and 5 bases from J, with 13 bases between. The CDR3 contains 14 residues. Partial CDR3 DNA: TGTGCCAGCAGCCCGACCGGCCTAGACAATGAG. It encodes CASSPTGLDNE. The full CDR3 sequence reads CASSPTGLDNEQFF.

This clone was seen only a few times. The read terminates 3 residues before the CDR3 end, so the remaining end is supplied by the germline J gene. The V call is TRBV19, the J call TRBJ2-3; 8 positions agree with TRBD1. The CDR3 spans 14 residues. CDR1 and CDR2 from the germline V gene are LNHDA and SQIVND (reference sequence). V lost 4 bases, J lost 2 bases, and 2 bases stayed unmatched. CDR3 DNA, as far as it was read: TGTGCCAGTAGTAGGACAGGGCTCACAGATACG. The encoded protein is CASSRTGLTDT. The complete CDR3 protein is CASSRTGLTDTQYF.

In its sample, this clone was seen a few times. The DNA ends 3 residues before the CDR3 does, and the rest of the CDR3 is filled in from the germline J gene. The chain employs TRBV7-9 and TRBJ1-2; D is unresolved. Trimming cost V 1 base and J 4 bases, with 7 bases left between them. The CDR3 spans 13 residues. CDR1 and CDR2 from the germline V gene are SEHNR and FQNEAQ (reference sequence). The sequenced CDR3 bases are TGTGCCAGCAGCTTAGACGCGTCCTATGGC. Amino acids: CASSLDASYG. The CDR3 as a whole reads CASSLDASYGYTF. Using reference TRBV7-9 and TRBJ1-2 for the parts outside the CDR3, the full variable domain is DTGVSQNPRHKITKRGQNVTFRCDPISEHNRLYWYRQTLGQGPEFLTYFQNEAQLEKSRLLSDRFSAERPKGSFSTLEIQRTEQGDSAMYLCASSLDASYGYTFGSGTRLTVV.